A selection of T cell receptor beta chains follows, all from one sample in a study of CD8 T cells in Susac syndrome. TCRdb reprocessed the immunoSEQ multiplex PCR reads via MiXCR and lists one record per CDR3 protein. The sample consists of around 130,000 distinct CDR3 sequences, 90% to 95% of them appearing once. The specimen was CD4+ T cells from PBMCs. The receptor source for this set is a human donor in good health. CDR3s include the opening cysteine and the closing phenylalanine or tryptophan. A D gene is named only where the DNA matches it firmly. The size field is filled for only some rows; it gives once, few, many or a size class.

V gene: TRBV20-1
clone size: -
CDR3 length: 14
J gene: TRBJ2-7
D gene: -
CDR3 DNA: TGCAGTGCTAGAGGAGACAGGGGACTATACGAGCAGTACTTC
CDR3 protein: CSARGDRGLYEQYF

V gene: TRBV20-1
clone size: -
CDR3 length: 12
J gene: TRBJ2-7
D gene: -
CDR3 DNA: TGCAGTGCTCCGACCCTAAGCTACGAGCAGTACTTC
CDR3 protein: CSAPTLSYEQYF

V gene: TRBV4-1
clone size: -
CDR3 length: 15
J gene: TRBJ2-5
D gene: -
CDR3 DNA: TGCGCCAGCAGCCAGCGGGGGCTTCAACAAGAGACCCAGTACTTC
CDR3 protein: CASSQRGLQQETQYF

V gene: TRBV28
clone size: -
CDR3 length: 16
J gene: TRBJ1-4
D gene: TRBD1
CDR3 DNA: TGTGCCAGCAGTATACCGGGACAGGGGGTTAATGAAAAACTGTTTTTT
CDR3 protein: CASSIPGQGVNEKLFF

V gene: TRBV20-1
clone size: -
CDR3 length: 19
J gene: TRBJ2-3
D gene: -
CDR3 DNA: TGCAGTGCCTACGGTAGCGGTTCCCTCCTGAATACTAGCACAGATACGCAGTATTTT
CDR3 protein: CSAYGSGSLLNTSTDTQYF

V gene: TRBV20-1
clone size: once
CDR3 length: 14
J gene: TRBJ2-5
D gene: -
CDR3 DNA: TGCAGTGCTTTTAAAGCGGGTCTACAAGAGACCCAGTACTTC
CDR3 protein: CSAFKAGLQETQYF

V gene: TRBV5-1
clone size: -
CDR3 length: 17
J gene: TRBJ2-5
D gene: TRBD2
CDR3 DNA: TGCGCCAGCAGCTCTCCTACCCAAGCGGGAGGGCGAGAGACCCAGTACTTC
CDR3 protein: CASSSPTQAGGRETQYF

V gene: TRBV7-2
clone size: -
CDR3 length: 15
J gene: TRBJ2-4
D gene: TRBD2
CDR3 DNA: TGTGCCAGCAGCATTGGCGGGGGTGCCAAAAACATTCAGTACTTC
CDR3 protein: CASSIGGGAKNIQYF

V gene: TRBV5-1
clone size: -
CDR3 length: 15
J gene: TRBJ2-1
D gene: TRBD2
CDR3 DNA: TGCGCCAGCAGCGGGGGACTAGCGGATAACAATGAGCAGTTCTTC
CDR3 protein: CASSGGLADNNEQFF

V gene: TRBV2
clone size: once
CDR3 length: 15
J gene: TRBJ2-1
D gene: -
CDR3 DNA: TGTGCCAGCAGTGAACTGGAACCTACCTACAATGAGCAGTTCTTC
CDR3 protein: CASSELEPTYNEQFF

V gene: TRBV6-2/TRBV6-3
clone size: -
CDR3 length: 16
J gene: TRBJ1-5
D gene: TRBD1
CDR3 DNA: TGTGCCAGCAGTTATCCCGGGACAGGGGGCAATCAGCCCCAGCATTTT
CDR3 protein: CASSYPGTGGNQPQHF

V gene: TRBV2
clone size: -
CDR3 length: 12
J gene: TRBJ2-5
D gene: -
CDR3 DNA: TGTGCCAGCAGCTGGTTTCCAGAGACCCAGTACTTC
CDR3 protein: CASSWFPETQYF

V gene: TRBV5-1
clone size: -
CDR3 length: 13
J gene: TRBJ2-1
D gene: -
CDR3 DNA: TGCGCCAGCAGCTTGCTTGTAGCGAATGAGCAGTTCTTC
CDR3 protein: CASSLLVANEQFF

V gene: TRBV5-1
clone size: -
CDR3 length: 14
J gene: TRBJ1-1
D gene: -
CDR3 DNA: TGCGCCAGCAGCCCTGGGACCCCGAACACTGAAGCTTTCTTT
CDR3 protein: CASSPGTPNTEAFF

V gene: TRBV20-1
clone size: -
CDR3 length: 13
J gene: TRBJ2-7
D gene: -
CDR3 DNA: TGCAGCCTAAGGCCCGATCGTACCTACGAGCAGTACTTC
CDR3 protein: CSLRPDRTYEQYF

V gene: TRBV28
clone size: -
CDR3 length: 13
J gene: TRBJ2-1
D gene: -
CDR3 DNA: TGTGCCAGCAGTTTTACCGGGACACCTCAGCAGTTCTTC
CDR3 protein: CASSFTGTPQQFF

V gene: TRBV19
clone size: -
CDR3 length: 17
J gene: TRBJ2-6
D gene: -
CDR3 DNA: TGTGCCAGTAGTATCAGAGGTGGGGTGTCTGGGGCCAACGTCCTGACTTTC
CDR3 protein: CASSIRGGVSGANVLTF